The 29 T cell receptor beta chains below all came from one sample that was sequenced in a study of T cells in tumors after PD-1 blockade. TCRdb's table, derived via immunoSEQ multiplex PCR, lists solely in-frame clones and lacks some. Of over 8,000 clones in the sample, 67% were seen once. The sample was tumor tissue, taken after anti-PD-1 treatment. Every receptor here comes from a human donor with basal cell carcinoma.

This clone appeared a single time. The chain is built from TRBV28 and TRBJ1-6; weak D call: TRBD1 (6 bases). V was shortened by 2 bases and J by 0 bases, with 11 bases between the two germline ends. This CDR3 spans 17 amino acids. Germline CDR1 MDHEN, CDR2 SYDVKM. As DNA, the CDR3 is TGTGCCAGCAGTTTAACAGGGCCCAGCTCCTATAATTCACCCCTCCACTTT. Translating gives CASSLTGPSSYNSPLHF.

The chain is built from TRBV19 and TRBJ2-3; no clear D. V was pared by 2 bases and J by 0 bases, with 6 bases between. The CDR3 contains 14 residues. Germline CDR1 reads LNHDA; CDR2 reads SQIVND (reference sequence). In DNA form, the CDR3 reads TGTGCCAGTAGTATACCGACTAGCACAGATACGCAGTATTTT. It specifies CASSIPTSTDTQYF.

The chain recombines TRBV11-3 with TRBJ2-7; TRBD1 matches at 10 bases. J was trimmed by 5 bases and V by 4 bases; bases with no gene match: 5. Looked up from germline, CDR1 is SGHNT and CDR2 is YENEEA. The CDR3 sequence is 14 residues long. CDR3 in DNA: TGTGCCAGCAGCTCGGGACAGGGGAGCCACGAGCAGTACTTC. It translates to CASSSGQGSHEQYF.

CDR3 bases: TGTGCCAGCAGTTACGATGGCTACGAGCAGTACTTC. Amino acids: CASSYDGYEQYF. The genes are TRBV6-5 and TRBJ2-7, with unresolved D. Trimming removed 2 bases from V and 3 bases from J, with 5 bases in between. CDR1 is MNHEY, CDR2 SVGAGI, per germline. This CDR3 has 12 amino acids.

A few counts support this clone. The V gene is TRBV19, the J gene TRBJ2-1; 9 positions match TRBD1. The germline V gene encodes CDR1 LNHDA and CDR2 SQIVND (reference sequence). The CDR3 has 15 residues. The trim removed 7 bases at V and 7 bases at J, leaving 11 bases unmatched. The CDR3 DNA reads TGTGCCAGTATCACACCGGGACAGGGAAGAAATGAGCAGTTCTTC. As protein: CASITPGQGRNEQFF. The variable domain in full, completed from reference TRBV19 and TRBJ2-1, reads DGGITQSPKYLFRKEGQNVTLSCEQNLNHDAMYWYRQDPGQGLRLIYYSQIVNDFQKGDIAEGYSVSREKKESFPLTVTSAQKNPTAFYLCASITPGQGRNEQFFGPGTRLTVL.

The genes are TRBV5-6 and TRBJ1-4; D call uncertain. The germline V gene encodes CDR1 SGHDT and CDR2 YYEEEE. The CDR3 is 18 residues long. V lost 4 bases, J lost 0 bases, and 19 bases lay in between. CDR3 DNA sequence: TGTGCCAGCAGCCTATTCTTAAGGAGGGAGCCAACTAATGAAAAACTGTTTTTT. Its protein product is CASSLFLRREPTNEKLFF.

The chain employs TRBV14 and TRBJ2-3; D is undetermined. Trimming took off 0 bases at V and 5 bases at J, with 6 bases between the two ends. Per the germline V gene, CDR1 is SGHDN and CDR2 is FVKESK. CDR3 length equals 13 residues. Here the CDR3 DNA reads TGTGCCAGCAGCCAAGATCTCTTAGATACGCAGTATTTT. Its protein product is CASSQDLLDTQYF.

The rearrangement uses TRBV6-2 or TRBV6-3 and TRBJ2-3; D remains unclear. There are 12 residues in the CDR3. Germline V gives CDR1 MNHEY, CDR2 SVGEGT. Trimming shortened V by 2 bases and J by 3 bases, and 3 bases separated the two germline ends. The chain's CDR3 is CASSYGTDTQYF. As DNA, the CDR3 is TGTGCCAGCAGTTACGGTACAGATACGCAGTATTTT.

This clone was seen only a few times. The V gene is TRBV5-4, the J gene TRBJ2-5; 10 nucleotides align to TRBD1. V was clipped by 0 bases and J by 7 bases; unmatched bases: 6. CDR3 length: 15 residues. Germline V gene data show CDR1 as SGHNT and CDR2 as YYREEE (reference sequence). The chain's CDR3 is CASSLARTGGGTQYF. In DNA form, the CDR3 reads TGTGCCAGCAGCTTGGCCCGGACAGGGGGTGGGACCCAGTACTTC.

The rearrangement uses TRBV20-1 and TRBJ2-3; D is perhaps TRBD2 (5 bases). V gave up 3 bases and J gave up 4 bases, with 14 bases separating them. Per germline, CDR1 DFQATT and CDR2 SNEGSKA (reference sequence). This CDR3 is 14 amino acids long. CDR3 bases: TGCAGTGCTAGTGAGGGTCTGGGCTCAGATACGCAGTATTTT. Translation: CSASEGLGSDTQYF.

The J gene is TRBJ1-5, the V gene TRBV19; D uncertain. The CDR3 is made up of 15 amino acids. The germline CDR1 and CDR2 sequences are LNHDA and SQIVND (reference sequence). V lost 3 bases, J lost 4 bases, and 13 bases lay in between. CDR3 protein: CASSMPGSSNQPQHF. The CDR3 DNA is TGTGCCAGTAGTATGCCCGGGAGTAGTAATCAGCCCCAGCATTTT.

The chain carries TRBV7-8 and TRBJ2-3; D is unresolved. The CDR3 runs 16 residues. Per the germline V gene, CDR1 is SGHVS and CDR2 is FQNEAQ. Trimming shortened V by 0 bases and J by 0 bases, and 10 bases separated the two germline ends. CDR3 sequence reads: CASSLAGQTSTDTQYF. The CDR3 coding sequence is TGTGCCAGCAGCTTAGCGGGTCAGACGAGCACAGATACGCAGTATTTT.

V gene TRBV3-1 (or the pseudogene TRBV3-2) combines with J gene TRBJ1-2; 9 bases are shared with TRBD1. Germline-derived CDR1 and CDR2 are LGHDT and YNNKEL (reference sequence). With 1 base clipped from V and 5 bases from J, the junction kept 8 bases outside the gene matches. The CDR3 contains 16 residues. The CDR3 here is CASSQGNTQGAYGYTF. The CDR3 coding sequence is TGTGCCAGCAGCCAAGGAAATACACAGGGGGCATATGGCTACACCTTC.

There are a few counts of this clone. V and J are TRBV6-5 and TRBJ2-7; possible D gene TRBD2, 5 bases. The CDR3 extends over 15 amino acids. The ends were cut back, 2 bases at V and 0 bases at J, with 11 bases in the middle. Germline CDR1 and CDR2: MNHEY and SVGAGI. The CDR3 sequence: CASSYGGLVSYEQYF. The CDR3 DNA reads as TGTGCCAGCAGTTACGGCGGACTGGTCTCCTACGAGCAGTACTTC.

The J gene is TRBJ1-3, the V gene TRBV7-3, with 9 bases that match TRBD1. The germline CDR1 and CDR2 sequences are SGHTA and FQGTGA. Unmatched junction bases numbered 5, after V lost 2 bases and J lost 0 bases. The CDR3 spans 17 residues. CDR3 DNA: TGTGCCAGCAGCTTAGGTCCGACAGGGGGCTCTGGAAACACCATATATTTT. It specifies CASSLGPTGGSGNTIYF.

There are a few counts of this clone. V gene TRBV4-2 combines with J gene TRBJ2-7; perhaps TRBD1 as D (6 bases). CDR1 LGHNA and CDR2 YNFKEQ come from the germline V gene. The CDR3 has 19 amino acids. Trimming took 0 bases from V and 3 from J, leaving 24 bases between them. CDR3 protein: CASSQEVGGASGAIYEQYF. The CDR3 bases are TGTGCCAGCAGCCAAGAGGTAGGGGGTGCAAGCGGAGCCATCTACGAGCAGTACTTC.

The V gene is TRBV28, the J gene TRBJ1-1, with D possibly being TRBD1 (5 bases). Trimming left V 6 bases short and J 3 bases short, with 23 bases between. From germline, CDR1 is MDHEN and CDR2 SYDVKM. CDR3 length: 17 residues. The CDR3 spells CASSKDTGTPVDTEAFF. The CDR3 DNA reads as TGTGCCAGCAGCAAGGACACCGGGACTCCAGTAGACACTGAAGCTTTCTTT. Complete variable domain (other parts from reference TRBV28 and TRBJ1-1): DVKVTQSSRYLVKRTGEKVFLECVQDMDHENMFWYRQDPGLGLRLIYFSYDVKMKEKGDIPEGYSVSREKKERFSLILESASTNQTSMYLCASSKDTGTPVDTEAFFGQGTRLTVV.

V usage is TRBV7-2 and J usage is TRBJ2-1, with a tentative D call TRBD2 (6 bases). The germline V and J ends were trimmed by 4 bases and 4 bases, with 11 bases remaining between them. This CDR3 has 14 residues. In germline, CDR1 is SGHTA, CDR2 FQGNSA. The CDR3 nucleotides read TGTGCCAGCAGCTCCTCGGGGGAATACAATGAGCAGTTCTTC. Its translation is CASSSSGEYNEQFF.

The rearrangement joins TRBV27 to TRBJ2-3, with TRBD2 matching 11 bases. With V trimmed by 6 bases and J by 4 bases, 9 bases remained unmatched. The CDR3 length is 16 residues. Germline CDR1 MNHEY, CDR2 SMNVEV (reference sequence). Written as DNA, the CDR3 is TGTGCCAGCAGCCCACTAGCGGGAGAAGGAGCAGATACGCAGTATTTT. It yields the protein CASSPLAGEGADTQYF.

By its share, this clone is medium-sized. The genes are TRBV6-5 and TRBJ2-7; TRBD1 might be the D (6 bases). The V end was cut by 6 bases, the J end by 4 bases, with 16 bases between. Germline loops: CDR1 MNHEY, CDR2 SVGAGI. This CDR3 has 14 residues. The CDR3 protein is CASRQSGGTYEQYF. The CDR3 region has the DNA TGTGCCAGCAGACAATCTGGGGGCACATACGAGCAGTACTTC.

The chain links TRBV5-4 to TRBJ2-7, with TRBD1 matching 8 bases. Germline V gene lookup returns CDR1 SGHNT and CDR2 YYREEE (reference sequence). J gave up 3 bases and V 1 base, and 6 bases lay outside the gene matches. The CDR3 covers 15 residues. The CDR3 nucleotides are TGTGCCAGCAGCTTGCCGGGACAGGACTTCTACGAGCAGTACTTC. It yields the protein CASSLPGQDFYEQYF. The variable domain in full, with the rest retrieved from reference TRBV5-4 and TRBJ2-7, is ETGVTQSPTHLIKTRGQQVTLRCSSQSGHNTVSWYQQALGQGPQFIFQYYREEENGRGNFPPRFSGLQFPNYSSELNVNALELDDSALYLCASSLPGQDFYEQYFGPGTRLTVT.

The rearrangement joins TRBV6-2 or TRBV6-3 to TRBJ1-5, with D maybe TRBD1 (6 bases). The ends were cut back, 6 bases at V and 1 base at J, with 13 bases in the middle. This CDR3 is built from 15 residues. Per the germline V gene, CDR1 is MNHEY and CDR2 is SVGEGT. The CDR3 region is CASSRTVNSNQPQHF. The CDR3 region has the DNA TGTGCCAGCAGCCGGACAGTTAACAGCAATCAGCCCCAGCATTTT.

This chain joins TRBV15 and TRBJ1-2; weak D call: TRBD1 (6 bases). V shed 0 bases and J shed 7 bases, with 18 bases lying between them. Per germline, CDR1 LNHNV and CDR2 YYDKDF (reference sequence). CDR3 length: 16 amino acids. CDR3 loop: CATSRDLSKGGSGYTF. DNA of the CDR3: TGTGCCACCAGCAGAGATCTGTCTAAGGGGGGCTCTGGCTACACCTTC.

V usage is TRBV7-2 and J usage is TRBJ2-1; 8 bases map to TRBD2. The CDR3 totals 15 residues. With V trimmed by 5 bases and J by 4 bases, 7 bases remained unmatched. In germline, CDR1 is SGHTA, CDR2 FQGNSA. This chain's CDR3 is CASSPFGGAYNEQFF. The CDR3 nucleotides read TGTGCCAGCAGCCCATTCGGGGGGGCTTACAATGAGCAGTTCTTC.

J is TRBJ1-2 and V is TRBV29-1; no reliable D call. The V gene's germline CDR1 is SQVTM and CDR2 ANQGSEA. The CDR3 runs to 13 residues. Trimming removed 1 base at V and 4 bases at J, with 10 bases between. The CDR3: CSVEAGGSYGYTF. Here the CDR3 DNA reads TGCAGCGTTGAAGCCGGAGGGAGCTATGGCTACACCTTC. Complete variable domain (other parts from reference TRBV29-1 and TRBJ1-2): SAVISQKPSRDICQRGTSLTIQCQVDSQVTMMFWYRQQPGQSLTLIATANQGSEATYESGFVIDKFPISRPNLTFSTLTVSNMSPEDSSIYLCSVEAGGSYGYTFGSGTRLTVV.

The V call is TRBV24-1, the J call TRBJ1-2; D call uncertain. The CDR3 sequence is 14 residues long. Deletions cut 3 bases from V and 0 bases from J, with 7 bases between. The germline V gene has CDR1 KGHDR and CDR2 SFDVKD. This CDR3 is CATSDGITNYGYTF. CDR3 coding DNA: TGTGCCACCAGTGATGGAATAACTAACTATGGCTACACCTTC.

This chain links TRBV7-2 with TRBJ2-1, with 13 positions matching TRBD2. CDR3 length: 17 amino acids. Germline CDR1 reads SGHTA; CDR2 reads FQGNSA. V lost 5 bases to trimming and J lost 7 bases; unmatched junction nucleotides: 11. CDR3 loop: CASSVTSGRARRNEQFF. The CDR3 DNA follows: TGTGCCAGCAGCGTCACTAGCGGGAGGGCCCGTAGGAATGAGCAGTTCTTC.

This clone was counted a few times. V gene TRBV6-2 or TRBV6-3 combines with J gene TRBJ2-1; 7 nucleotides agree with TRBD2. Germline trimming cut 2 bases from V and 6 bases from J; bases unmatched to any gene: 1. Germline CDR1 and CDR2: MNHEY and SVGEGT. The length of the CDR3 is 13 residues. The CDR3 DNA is TGTGCCAGCAGTTACGGGAGGGGCAATGAGCAGTTCTTC. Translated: CASSYGRGNEQFF.

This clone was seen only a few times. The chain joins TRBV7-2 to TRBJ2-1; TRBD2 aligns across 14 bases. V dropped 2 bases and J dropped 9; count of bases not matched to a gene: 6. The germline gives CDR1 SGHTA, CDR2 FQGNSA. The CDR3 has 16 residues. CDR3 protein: CASSLLGLAGVGEQFF. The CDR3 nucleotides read TGTGCCAGCAGCTTATTGGGACTAGCGGGAGTCGGTGAGCAGTTCTTC. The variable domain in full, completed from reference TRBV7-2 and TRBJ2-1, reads GAGVSQSPSNKVTEKGKDVELRCDPISGHTALYWYRQSLGQGLEFLIYFQGNSAPDKSGLPSDRFSAERTGGSVSTLTIQRTQQEDSAVYLCASSLLGLAGVGEQFFGPGTRLTVL.